This T cell receptor (beta chain) was retrieved from a study of cytomegalovirus exposure and HLA in healthy donors. Study context: Earlier results showed roughly 120 million unique TCR beta sequences derived from roughly 180 million T cells.

PCR amplification relied on 60 Vbeta primers (plus 13 Jbeta primers). Clones were sequenced by immunoSEQ multiplex PCR, and TCRdb holds only the in-frame ones, with some missing. The top ten clones hold about 2.4% of a sample with around 190,000 clones, around 82% of them seen once. The CDR3 sequence is 14 residues long. Germline-derived CDR1 and CDR2 are MNHNS and SASEGT. Trimming left V 7 bases short and J 4 bases short, with 17 bases between. The specimen sequenced was PBMCs. The sequence was collected from a man between 60 and 70 years old in good health and CMV-seronegative. The chain uses TRBV6-1 and TRBJ2-7, with D tentatively TRBD2 (6 bases). CDR3 sequence (DNA): TGTGCCAGCACTGTCGTTCCGGGGGAATACGAGCAGTACTTC. Translated: CASTVVPGEYEQYF.